The following is a TCR beta chain sequence with its context. The CDR3 is 16 amino acids. The germline gives CDR1 SGHTA, CDR2 FQGTGA. V shed 5 bases and J shed 8 bases, with 22 bases lying between them. The data were taken from a study of blood T cell repertoires in COVID-19. Study information: Sites across the United States, Italy and Spain contributed samples from acute and convalescent COVID-19.

Method: immunoSEQ multiplex PCR; TCRdb's copy keeps in-frame clones and lacks some. The top ten clones hold about 15% of a sample with more than 65,000 clones, approximately 79% of them seen once. Material for sequencing was peripheral blood. This chain connects TRBV7-3 to TRBJ2-4, with a weak D call TRBD1 (6 bases). This TCR came from a man aged 55 to 70 with acute or convalescent COVID-19. The CDR3 sequence is CASSQGVNRESDIQYF. CDR3 DNA sequence: TGTGCCAGCAGCCAAGGGGTGAACAGGGAATCGGACATTCAGTACTTC.